This T cell receptor (beta chain) was captured by sequencing in a study of T cell repertoires in cytomegalovirus infection. For the study at large: A matching HLA type, together with CMV infection, was signaled by public TCR beta signatures. Study-level results: Dominating the ex vivo response were TCR beta clonotypes that were CMV-specific and HLA-C-restricted. Summed frequency of shared TCR beta families picked out CMV carriers who also had the relevant HLA.

The sample holds many counts of this clonotype. Its antigen is still unknown. TCRdb redid the calling of the reads with MiXCR, one entry per CDR3 protein. Of about 130,000 distinct CDR3 sequences in the sample, roughly 9% were seen once. Per germline, CDR1 KGHSH and CDR2 LQKENI. The CDR3 has 16 amino acids. V shed 3 bases and J 3 bases; nucleotides not matched to a gene: 7. The genes are TRBV18 and TRBJ2-2; 7 bases agree with TRBD1. Sequencing was carried out using PBMCs. The clonotype was recovered from a human donor in good health (CMV status not recorded). Some clones in this sample may be carry-over from other donors' samples. The CDR3, as DNA: TGTGCCAGCTCACCCTTTCAGGGGACAGACACCGGGGAGCTGTTTTTT. It is translated as CASSPFQGTDTGELFF.